These 27 T cell receptor beta chains came from one sample sequenced in a study of blood T cells in healthy people across ages. It was with a sample-barcoded 5' primer and a J-beta primer mix that a second PCR of roughly 6 to 12 cycles was run. TCRdb passed the 5' RACE reads through MiXCR, listing each CDR3 protein once. The sample contains about 930,000 distinct CDR3 sequences, 25% to 30% of which appear only once. The data were also submitted as part of a second study, on T cells of mothers and their children.

The sample consisted of blood. These receptors were collected from a woman aged 40 to 50 in good health.

This clonotype was counted ten times or more. The rearrangement links TRBV7-9 to TRBJ2-7; 7 bases are a match to TRBD1. The V segment lost 5 bases and the J segment 3 bases; nucleotides outside the gene matches: 13. The CDR3 length is 16 residues. Per germline, CDR1 SEHNR and CDR2 FQNEAQ (reference sequence). The CDR3 sequence: CASSNLLQGLNYEQYF. CDR3 nucleotide sequence: TGTGCCAGCAGCAACCTCTTACAGGGGTTAAACTACGAGCAGTACTTC.

Comments on this clonotype: This clone may be a read error of a much larger clone one base away. The chain links TRBV5-5 to TRBJ2-4; 8 bases are shared with TRBD1. The end of the DNA is better explained by TRBJ2-7, so the J call may be wrong. The CDR3 contains 14 residues. CDR1 is SGHKS, CDR2 YYEKEE, per germline (reference sequence). In DNA, the CDR3 is TGTGCCAGCGGCCCTCAGGGACAGGTCCACGAGCAGTACTTC. It codes for CASGPQGQVHEQYF.

The table lists this clonotype with many counts. The junction does not match germline at one end; this may be a read error. The V call is TRBV9, the J call TRBJ2-7; D may be TRBD1 (5 bases). The V gene's germline CDR1 is SGDLS and CDR2 YYNGEE. The CDR3 totals 16 residues. In DNA form, the CDR3 reads TGTGCCAGCAACGTAAGCAGGGTAACCTCACGTTGGGAGCAGTACTTC. Its translation: CASNVSRVTSRWEQYF.

In its sample, this clonotype was seen many times. The chain joins TRBV3-1 to TRBJ2-1, with 8 bases fitting TRBD2. The CDR3 is 16 residues long. The germline V gene has CDR1 LGHDT and CDR2 YNNKEL (reference sequence). Trimming cost V 1 base and J 2 bases; bases outside gene matches: 4. CDR3 coding DNA: TGTGCCAGCAGCCAAGCCTCGGGACTAGCCTACAATGAGCAGTTCTTC. Its protein is CASSQASGLAYNEQFF.

Ten or more counts support this clonotype. The chain joins TRBV9 to TRBJ2-7; tentatively, D is TRBD1 (5 bases). This CDR3 contains 14 residues. Germline V gene data show CDR1 as SGDLS and CDR2 as YYNGEE. V lost 0 bases to trimming and J lost 7 bases, with 14 bases between them. The CDR3 spells CASSVGAGRREQYF. Here the CDR3 DNA reads TGTGCCAGCAGCGTAGGAGCAGGGCGAAGGGAGCAGTACTTC.

This clonotype was seen once. This rearrangement joins TRBV9 to TRBJ2-1; D is perhaps TRBD1 (6 bases). Germline loops: CDR1 SGDLS, CDR2 YYNGEE. The CDR3 covers 18 residues. V lost 0 bases and J lost 10, with 26 bases in between. The CDR3 loop is CASSVGGPQGERGWEQFF. The CDR3 DNA follows: TGTGCCAGCAGCGTAGGTGGTCCCCAGGGAGAGAGGGGGTGGGAGCAGTTCTTC.

The chain carries TRBV6-1 and TRBJ1-6; 8 bases line up with TRBD1. The CDR3 extends over 17 amino acids. Per the germline V gene, CDR1 is MNHNS and CDR2 is SASEGT. V lost 2 bases, J lost 0 bases, and 3 bases stayed unmatched. The CDR3 DNA reads TGTGCCAGCAGTGAACGGACAGGGAGCTCCTATAATTCACCCCTCCACTTT. Protein sequence: CASSERTGSSYNSPLHF.

This clonotype appeared a few times. This chain connects TRBV9 to TRBJ2-7; perhaps TRBD2 as D (7 bases). The CDR3 is made up of 15 amino acids. Trimming pared 0 bases from V and 3 bases from J, leaving 13 bases between. CDR1 and CDR2 from the germline V gene are SGDLS and YYNGEE. The CDR3 loop is CASSVGGGSGYEQYF. In DNA, the CDR3 is TGTGCCAGCAGCGTAGGGGGGGGCAGCGGCTACGAGCAGTACTTC.

Details on this clonotype: One junction end does not reproduce the germline sequence, and a read error may be involved. V and J are TRBV27 and TRBJ2-7; no firm D call. Germline-derived CDR1 and CDR2 are MNHEY and SMNVEV (reference sequence). This CDR3 is 13 amino acids long. The CDR3 coding sequence is TGTGCCGGCAGTTTCACCTCCCTCGGCGAGCAGTACTTC. Translating gives CAGSFTSLGEQYF.

The chain has TRBV6-5 and TRBJ2-4, with TRBD1 matching 7 bases. TRBJ2-7 explains the end of the DNA better; the J call may be wrong. Germline CDR1 reads MNHEY; CDR2 reads SVGAGI. The CDR3 length is 14 residues. CDR3 residues: CASSTGQQTYEQYF. In DNA, the CDR3 is TGTGCCAGCAGCACGGGACAGCAGACCTACGAGCAGTACTTC.

The chain recombines TRBV2 with TRBJ2-4; D is unresolved. This CDR3 contains 12 residues. Trimming left V 4 bases short and J 13 bases short, with 14 bases between. CDR1 and CDR2 (germline): SNHLY, FYNNEI. CDR3 sequence: CASSGAYNEQYF. The DNA for the CDR3 is TGTGCCAGCAGTGGGGCCTACAATGAGCAGTACTTC.

This clonotype was recorded at least ten times. The chain recombines TRBV9 with TRBJ2-7; 11 bases align to TRBD1. The CDR3 is 14 amino acids. V trimming: 7 bases; J trimming: 4 bases; junction bases outside the gene matches: 7. The germline gives CDR1 SGDLS, CDR2 YYNGEE. Written as DNA, the CDR3 is TGTGCCAGCTCCGGGACAGGGGGGAAATACGAGCAGTACTTC. Protein: CASSGTGGKYEQYF. The full variable domain, rest sourced from reference TRBV9 and TRBJ2-7, is DSGVTQTPKHLITATGQRVTLRCSPRSGDLSVYWYQQSLDQGLQFLIQYYNGEERAKGNILERFSAQQFPDLHSELNLSSLELGDSALYFCASSGTGGKYEQYFGPGTRLTVT.

Only a few counts were recorded for this clonotype. The rearrangement joins TRBV20-1 to TRBJ2-1; 9 bases map to TRBD2. This CDR3 is 18 amino acids long. J lost 9 bases, V lost 3 bases, and 21 bases had no gene match. The germline V gene has CDR1 DFQATT and CDR2 SNEGSKA (reference sequence). In DNA form, the CDR3 reads TGCAGTGCTAGTGCATCTTATCTAGCGGGGTTTTTTAAGGGTGAGCAGTTCTTC. It encodes CSASASYLAGFFKGEQFF.

The V call is TRBV20-1, the J call TRBJ2-3, with 11 positions matching TRBD2. The CDR3 consists of 20 residues. After removal of 1 base from V and 3 bases from J, the junction contained 18 bases not matched to a gene. The germline CDR1 and CDR2 sequences are DFQATT and SNEGSKA (reference sequence). CDR3 sequence: CSARVRVGTSGRMGTDTQYF. The CDR3, as DNA: TGCAGTGCTAGAGTCCGGGTGGGGACTAGCGGCAGAATGGGTACAGATACGCAGTATTTT.

As to this clonotype: Compared with germline, one end of the junction differs, possibly owing to a read error. CDR3 loop: CASSLVSGYGSTGELFF. CDR3 sequence (DNA): TGTGCCAGTAGCTTAGTTTCGGGGTACGGGAGCACCGGGGAGCTGTTTTTT. The rearrangement uses TRBV7-2 and TRBJ2-2; perhaps TRBD2 as D (6 bases). CDR1 is SGHTA and CDR2 is FQGNSA in the germline V gene. The CDR3 loop spans 17 amino acids. Based on the CDR3 plus reference TRBV7-2 and TRBJ2-2, the full variable domain is GAGVSQSPSNKVTEKGKDVELRCDPISGHTALYWYRQSLGQGLEFLIYFQGNSAPDKSGLPSDRFSAERTGGSVSTLTIQRTQQEDSAVYLCASSLVSGYGSTGELFFGEGSRLTVL.

This clonotype was seen a few times. This CDR3 reads CSVGQGFAGELFF. The CDR3 coding sequence is TGCAGCGTTGGACAGGGCTTCGCCGGGGAGCTGTTTTTT. J is TRBJ2-2 and V is TRBV29-1; 7 positions agree with TRBD1. The germline gives CDR1 SQVTM, CDR2 ANQGSEA. The CDR3 runs to 13 residues. The ends lost 4 bases at V and 6 bases at J; junction bases unmatched: 5.

The rearrangement joins TRBV4-2 to TRBJ2-1, with D possibly being TRBD1 (6 bases). Germline CDR1 is LGHNA and CDR2 is YNFKEQ. Trimming pared 1 base from V and 0 bases from J, leaving 22 bases between. The CDR3 contains 20 residues. This chain's CDR3 is CASSQAEIWGPESSYNEQFF. In DNA form, the CDR3 reads TGTGCCAGCAGCCAAGCTGAGATTTGGGGGCCCGAGAGCTCCTACAATGAGCAGTTCTTC.

The chain links TRBV20-1 to TRBJ1-2, with 9 bases fitting TRBD1. CDR1 DFQATT and CDR2 SNEGSKA come from the germline V gene (reference sequence). V shed 0 bases and J 5 bases; nucleotides not matched to a gene: 4. The CDR3 totals 14 residues. CDR3 bases: TGCAGTGCTAGAGAAGTGGACAGGGGATATGGCTACACCTTC. Translated, it gives CSAREVDRGYGYTF.

Many counts were recorded for this clonotype. V gene TRBV5-1 combines with J gene TRBJ2-6; 7 nucleotides align to TRBD1. J was trimmed by 0 bases and V by 0 bases; bases with no gene match: 6. Germline V gene sequence: CDR1 SGHRS, CDR2 YFSETQ. The CDR3 is 18 amino acids. CDR3 sequence: CASSLGDSLLSGANVLTF. The CDR3 nucleotides are TGCGCCAGCAGCTTGGGGGACAGTCTCCTCTCTGGGGCCAACGTCCTGACTTTC. Together with reference TRBV5-1 and TRBJ2-6, the CDR3 gives the full variable domain: KAGVTQTPRYLIKTRGQQVTLSCSPISGHRSVSWYQQTPGQGLQFLFEYFSETQRNKGNFPGRFSGRQFSNSRSEMNVSTLELGDSALYLCASSLGDSLLSGANVLTFGAGSRLTVL.

This clonotype has only one observation. The chain has TRBV2 and TRBJ1-4, with a weak D call TRBD1 (5 bases). Germline CDR1 is SNHLY and CDR2 is FYNNEI. This CDR3 region has 15 residues. Trimming stripped 3 bases from V and 3 bases from J, with 11 bases between. The CDR3 loop reads CASSDNRRSNEKLFF. DNA for the CDR3: TGTGCCAGCAGTGATAACAGGAGGTCTAATGAAAAACTGTTTTTT.

The sample holds a few counts of this clonotype. CDR3 sequence reads: CASSARVPPYEQYF. The CDR3 nucleotides are TGTGCCAGCAGCGCCAGGGTTCCTCCCTACGAGCAGTACTTC. This sequence joins TRBV7-2 and TRBJ2-7, with D possibly TRBD1 on 5 matching bases. CDR1 and CDR2 (germline): SGHTA, FQGNSA. The CDR3 covers 14 residues. V dropped 5 bases and J dropped 2 bases, with 13 bases sitting between them.

This clonotype was counted many times. The chain joins TRBV4-2 to TRBJ2-1; the match to TRBD2 covers 11 bases. The CDR3 extends over 14 amino acids. CDR1 and CDR2 from the germline V gene are LGHNA and YNFKEQ. V dropped 4 bases and J dropped 8; count of bases not matched to a gene: 4. The CDR3 protein is CASSRTSGGDEQFF. The CDR3 DNA reads TGTGCCAGCAGCCGCACTAGCGGGGGCGATGAGCAGTTCTTC.

V usage is TRBV12-3 or TRBV12-4 and J usage is TRBJ1-4, with D maybe TRBD1 (5 bases). The CDR3 contains 16 residues. The germline V and J ends were trimmed by 5 bases and 2 bases, with 15 bases remaining between them. The CDR3 loop is CASSEGDVLTNEKLFF. The CDR3 bases are TGTGCCAGCAGTGAAGGGGACGTCCTTACTAATGAAAAACTGTTTTTT.

The chain joins TRBV4-1 to TRBJ1-2; 7 nucleotides align to TRBD1. The CDR3 is 15 amino acids. J was trimmed by 8 bases and V by 0 bases; bases with no gene match: 9. Germline CDR1 and CDR2: MGHRA and YSYEKL. As DNA, the CDR3 is TGCGCCAGCAGCCAAGATGGGCTTGGACAGGTCGGCTACACCTTC. It yields the protein CASSQDGLGQVGYTF.

This clonotype was counted at least ten times. The chain has TRBV28 and TRBJ2-7; TRBD1 matches at 11 bases. There are 14 residues in the CDR3. Germline CDR1 is MDHEN and CDR2 is SYDVKM. V was pared by 6 bases and J by 6 bases, with 7 bases of the junction left unmatched. The CDR3 DNA follows: TGTGCCAGCAGCACGTTGGGACAGGGGGGCGAGCAGTACTTC. Protein sequence: CASSTLGQGGEQYF.

The chain uses TRBV7-2 and TRBJ1-6; no clear D. The germline gives CDR1 SGHTA, CDR2 FQGNSA. Trimming pared 2 bases from V and 9 bases from J, leaving 14 bases between. The CDR3 is 15 residues long. In DNA, the CDR3 is TGTGCCAGCAGCTTATGGTCCAGCTCTGGTTCACCCCTCCACTTT. Its translation is CASSLWSSSGSPLHF.

This clonotype was seen only once. The chain couples TRBV7-7 to TRBJ2-1, with a weak D call TRBD1 (6 bases). V was pared by 3 bases and J by 8 bases, with 17 bases between. The CDR3 is 15 amino acids. Germline CDR1 is SSHAT and CDR2 is FNYEAQ (reference sequence). The CDR3 is CASSLGRAGDHEQFF. CDR3 sequence (DNA): TGTGCCAGCAGCTTGGGACGCGCAGGGGATCATGAGCAGTTCTTC.